The next 26 T cell receptor beta chains were all read from a single sample in a study of blood T cell repertoires in COVID-19. Libraries were prepared by immunoSEQ multiplex PCR; TCRdb keeps only in-frame clonotypes and omits some of them. The table lists about 330,000 clones, 65% to 90% of them singletons. Sequencing used peripheral blood. These receptors were taken from a human donor in a cohort sampled during active COVID-19.

The chain has TRBV19 and TRBJ1-2; D not certain. CDR1 and CDR2 (germline): LNHDA, SQIVND (reference sequence). This CDR3 contains 12 residues. V was clipped by 7 bases and J by 6 bases, with 12 bases between them. The CDR3 bases are TGTGCCAGTAATCGGGGTTCCGATGGCTACACCTTC. Protein: CASNRGSDGYTF.

V gene TRBV6-2 or TRBV6-3 combines with J gene TRBJ1-2, with D hard to call. Germline V CDR1 and CDR2: MNHEY, SVGEGT. There are 14 residues in the CDR3. Trimming took 2 bases from V and 6 from J, leaving 13 bases between them. The CDR3 spells CASSYPYRVDGYTF. As DNA, the CDR3 is TGTGCCAGCAGTTACCCCTATCGGGTGGATGGCTACACCTTC.

This rearrangement joins TRBV14 to TRBJ2-7; 13 positions match TRBD2. V was clipped by 2 bases and J by 4 bases; unmatched bases: 11. The CDR3 is 18 amino acids. Germline CDR1 reads SGHDN; CDR2 reads FVKESK. This CDR3 is CASSQSPGLAGKRYEQYF. For the CDR3, the DNA is TGTGCCAGCAGCCAATCACCGGGACTAGCGGGGAAAAGATACGAGCAGTACTTC.

The chain combines TRBV6-5 with TRBJ1-5; 12 bases are shared with TRBD1. J gave up 6 bases and V 6 bases, and 6 bases lay outside the gene matches. Per the germline V gene, CDR1 is MNHEY and CDR2 is SVGAGI. The CDR3 covers 15 residues. The CDR3 DNA reads TGTGCCAGCAGCAACCCGGGACAGGGGGCTCAGCCCCAGCATTTT. It translates to CASSNPGQGAQPQHF.

The rearrangement links TRBV14 to TRBJ1-2, with 8 bases aligning to TRBD1. J gave up 8 bases and V 4 bases, and 15 bases lay outside the gene matches. CDR1 and CDR2 from the germline V gene are SGHDN and FVKESK. CDR3 length equals 16 residues. The CDR3 loop is CASSPGGRGPERGYTF. CDR3 DNA sequence: TGTGCCAGCAGCCCGGGGGGCAGGGGGCCCGAGAGGGGCTACACCTTC.

V is TRBV20-1 and J is TRBJ2-1; possibly TRBD2 for D (6 bases). In germline, CDR1 is DFQATT, CDR2 SNEGSKA (reference sequence). The CDR3 contains 11 residues. CDR3 coding DNA: TGCAGGGTAGCGGCATACAATGAGCAGTTCTTC. It encodes CRVAAYNEQFF.

The rearrangement uses TRBV27 and TRBJ1-2, with 8 positions matching TRBD1. CDR1 is MNHEY, CDR2 SMNVEV, per germline (reference sequence). Trimming at V came to 0 bases and at J to 4 bases, leaving 7 bases not matched to a gene. The CDR3 is 16 amino acids. The CDR3 DNA sequence: TGTGCCAGCAGTTTATCGACAGGGGCAGGGGGCTATGGCTACACCTTC. This translates into CASSLSTGAGGYGYTF.

The genes are TRBV9 and TRBJ2-2, with a weak D call TRBD1 (6 bases). Germline CDR1 reads SGDLS; CDR2 reads YYNGEE. The V end was cut by 3 bases, the J end by 0 bases, with 9 bases between. This CDR3 is 15 amino acids long. The CDR3, as DNA: TGTGCCAGCAGCGCGCAGGGGCCGAACACCGGGGAGCTGTTTTTT. Translated, it gives CASSAQGPNTGELFF.

This chain connects TRBV18 to TRBJ1-3, with a tentative D call TRBD1 (6 bases). The CDR3 spans 16 residues. The germline V gene has CDR1 KGHSH and CDR2 LQKENI. The V end lost 0 bases, the J end lost 3 bases, and 12 bases lay between the germline ends. The CDR3 sequence is CASSPPGAGVGNTIYF. The CDR3 coding sequence is TGTGCCAGCTCACCACCAGGTGCAGGGGTTGGAAACACCATATATTTT.

The J gene is TRBJ2-3, the V gene TRBV10-3; 11 positions match TRBD2. The CDR3 runs 16 residues. V gave up 6 bases and J gave up 2 bases; unmatched junction bases: 7. In germline, CDR1 is ENHRY, CDR2 SYGVKD. The CDR3 spells CAISLLAGGNTDTQYF. CDR3 coding DNA: TGTGCCATCAGCCTGCTAGCGGGGGGAAACACAGATACGCAGTATTTT.

The chain couples TRBV7-6 to TRBJ1-1; 8 bases match TRBD1. There are 15 residues in the CDR3. The V gene end was trimmed by 5 bases and the J gene end by 3 bases; junction bases not matched to a gene: 8. Germline CDR1 reads SGHVS; CDR2 reads FNYEAQ. CDR3: CASSRSTGGDTEAFF. CDR3 in DNA: TGTGCCAGCAGCCGCAGCACAGGGGGAGACACTGAAGCTTTCTTT. Drawing the rest from reference TRBV7-6 and TRBJ1-1, the complete variable domain is GAGVSQSPRYKVTKRGQDVALRCDPISGHVSLYWYRQALGQGPEFLTYFNYEAQQDKSGLPNDRFSAERPEGSISTLTIQRTEQRDSAMYRCASSRSTGGDTEAFFGQGTRLTVV.

The V call is TRBV6-5, the J call TRBJ1-2; D remains unclear. CDR1 is MNHEY and CDR2 is SVGAGI in the germline V gene. CDR3 length equals 15 residues. V lost 2 bases to trimming and J lost 0 bases, with 10 bases between them. CDR3 residues: CASSYQERSNYGYTF. In DNA, the CDR3 is TGTGCCAGCAGTTACCAAGAGCGGTCTAACTATGGCTACACCTTC.

This clone showed up just once. CDR3 nucleotides: TGTGCCAGCAGCGCTGGACGGACTCTCGTATATTTT. This sequence encodes CASSAGRTLVYF. The V gene is TRBV7-9, the J gene TRBJ1-3, with D uncertain. Trimming pared 5 bases from V and 14 bases from J, leaving 16 bases between. From germline, CDR1 is SEHNR and CDR2 FQNEAQ (reference sequence). This CDR3 region has 12 residues.

This chain joins TRBV29-1 and TRBJ1-2; perhaps TRBD1 as D (5 bases). Germline CDR1 SQVTM, CDR2 ANQGSEA. The CDR3 consists of 12 residues. V was clipped by 4 bases and J by 11 bases, with 17 bases between them. The CDR3 sequence is CSVALAGGEYTF. In DNA, the CDR3 is TGCAGCGTTGCACTCGCGGGAGGGGAATACACCTTC.

The chain recombines TRBV29-1 with TRBJ1-2; a weak D match, TRBD1 (6 bases). The germline V gene has CDR1 SQVTM and CDR2 ANQGSEA. Deletions cut 6 bases from V and 1 base from J, with 9 bases between. This CDR3 is built from 12 residues. The CDR3 nucleotides read TGCAGCGTCTTGGACAGTAACTATGGCTACACCTTC. This sequence encodes CSVLDSNYGYTF.

The chain carries TRBV25-1 and TRBJ2-1; the D gene is possibly TRBD2 (6 bases). Trimming left V 3 bases short and J 6 bases short, with 18 bases between. Per germline, CDR1 MGHDK and CDR2 SYGVNS. The CDR3 loop spans 16 amino acids. Written as DNA, the CDR3 is TGTGCCAGCAGTGAGATCCGGGACTCCCGGGCCAATGAGCAGTTCTTC. Its translation is CASSEIRDSRANEQFF. The whole variable domain, filled in from reference TRBV25-1 and TRBJ2-1, reads EADIYQTPRYLVIGTGKKITLECSQTMGHDKMYWYQQDPGMELHLIHYSYGVNSTEKGDLSSESTVSRIRTEHFPLTLESARPSHTSQYLCASSEIRDSRANEQFFGPGTRLTVL.

This clone was found a few times. The J gene is TRBJ2-1, the V gene TRBV4-1, with 7 bases lining up with TRBD1. J was trimmed by 10 bases and V by 4 bases; bases with no gene match: 13. Germline lookup yields CDR1 MGHRA and CDR2 YSYEKL. CDR3 length equals 15 residues. DNA for the CDR3: TGCGCCAGCAGCCCCGGACAGGCCTCCTTAGGAGAGCAGTTCTTC. Translating gives CASSPGQASLGEQFF.

This clone was detected a few times. This chain connects TRBV27 to TRBJ2-4; weak D call: TRBD2 (6 bases). CDR3 length: 13 amino acids. Germline CDR1 MNHEY, CDR2 SMNVEV (reference sequence). With 6 bases removed from V and 9 bases from J, the gap between germline ends came to 15 bases. CDR3 DNA sequence: TGTGCCAGCAGCGGTAGCGGTGAAACCATTCAGTACTTC. Protein product: CASSGSGETIQYF.

This chain uses TRBV15 with TRBJ2-7; 9 positions match TRBD2. CDR1 is LNHNV, CDR2 YYDKDF, per germline (reference sequence). The CDR3 is made up of 16 amino acids. V dropped 0 bases and J dropped 1; count of bases not matched to a gene: 4. The CDR3 protein is CATSRDRLAGSYEQYF. The DNA of the CDR3 is TGTGCCACCAGCAGAGATCGGCTAGCGGGATCCTACGAGCAGTACTTC. The whole variable domain, filled in from reference TRBV15 and TRBJ2-7, reads DAMVIQNPRYQVTQFGKPVTLSCSQTLNHNVMYWYQQKSSQAPKLLFHYYDKDFNNEADTPDNFQSRRPNTSFCFLDIRSPGLGDTAMYLCATSRDRLAGSYEQYFGPGTRLTVT.

This clone was detected a few times. The genes are TRBV29-1 and TRBJ2-3; no clear D gene. The CDR3 has 12 amino acids. Germline CDR1 SQVTM, CDR2 ANQGSEA. V was cut by 7 bases and J by 2 bases, with 10 bases left in between. The CDR3 reads CSARLATDTQYF. In nucleotides, the CDR3 is TGCAGCGCCCGTTTAGCCACAGATACGCAGTATTTT.

This clone has just one count. The J gene is TRBJ1-1, the V gene TRBV5-1; D may be TRBD1 (6 bases). This CDR3 has 12 amino acids. With 0 bases removed from V and 8 bases from J, the gap between germline ends came to 8 bases. CDR1 and CDR2 from the germline V gene are SGHRS and YFSETQ. Here the CDR3 reads CASSLVGTEAFF. CDR3 DNA sequence: TGCGCCAGCAGCTTGGTGGGGACAGAAGCTTTCTTT. Using reference TRBV5-1 and TRBJ1-1 for the parts outside the CDR3, the full variable domain is KAGVTQTPRYLIKTRGQQVTLSCSPISGHRSVSWYQQTPGQGLQFLFEYFSETQRNKGNFPGRFSGRQFSNSRSEMNVSTLELGDSALYLCASSLVGTEAFFGQGTRLTVV.

J is TRBJ1-4 and V is TRBV19; D remains ambiguous. The CDR3 sequence is 12 residues long. CDR1 is LNHDA, CDR2 SQIVND, per germline (reference sequence). Trimming pared 5 bases from V and 4 bases from J, leaving 5 bases between. CDR3 residues: CASSPFNEKLFF. The CDR3 DNA reads TGTGCCAGTAGTCCCTTTAATGAAAAACTGTTTTTT.

Comments on this clone: Additional DNA sequences in this sample encode the identical CDR3. The rearrangement joins TRBV28 to TRBJ1-1, with TRBD1 as a possible D gene (5 bases). Germline-derived CDR1 and CDR2 are MDHEN and SYDVKM. Trimming took off 6 bases at V and 6 bases at J, with 20 bases between the two ends. This CDR3 has 15 residues. The CDR3 DNA sequence: TGTGCCAGCAGGCGCATCCCGGGGGTCGTTGCTGAAGCTTTCTTT. It codes for CASRRIPGVVAEAFF.

This chain links TRBV27 with TRBJ1-1, with D possibly matching TRBD1 (5 bases). CDR3 length: 12 residues. CDR1 is MNHEY and CDR2 is SMNVEV in the germline V gene (reference sequence). V was shortened by 3 bases and J by 8 bases, with 10 bases between the two germline ends. CDR3 in DNA: TGTGCCAGCAGTTTCGGGGGATCCGAAGCTTTCTTT. Amino acid sequence: CASSFGGSEAFF.

This chain joins TRBV29-1 and TRBJ1-4; 7 nucleotides line up with TRBD1. The CDR3 totals 13 residues. The junction had 2 bases not matched to a gene; V was cut back by 4 bases and J by 3 bases. CDR1 and CDR2 (germline): SQVTM, ANQGSEA. As DNA, the CDR3 is TGCAGCGTTGCAGGGGGATCTAATGAAAAACTGTTTTTT. As protein: CSVAGGSNEKLFF.

The chain recombines TRBV19 with TRBJ1-1, with unresolved D. Trimming removed 8 bases from V and 1 base from J, with 11 bases in between. CDR3 length: 13 residues. Germline values: CDR1 LNHDA, CDR2 SQIVND (reference sequence). The chain's CDR3 is CASCRRQNTEAFF. Here the CDR3 DNA reads TGTGCCAGTTGTAGACGACAGAACACTGAAGCTTTCTTT.